A selection of T cell receptor beta chains follows, all from one sample in a study of shared clonotypes between healthy human individuals. Assay used: immunoSEQ multiplex PCR; TCRdb lists only in-frame clones, some missing. The sample yields about 2.4 million clones, roughly 93% seen once. Source material: naive CD4+ T cells from PBMCs. These TCRs come from a man aged 18-30 years in good health. Some clones in this sample may be carry-over from other donors' samples. Each CDR3 is given with its conserved first and last residue. Each record gives: V gene, CDR3 protein.

>TRBV5-1
CASSLSGYPQYF
>TRBV15
CATRNRGAYEQYF
>TRBV13
CASSLSRGVATNEKLFF
>TRBV28
CASRNNQGLADYNEQFF
>TRBV7-3
CASSDKGGYNEQFF
>TRBV5-1
CASGRQGGTDTQYF
>TRBV6-5
CASSPQGANQPQHF
>TRBV29-1
CSPRAGISSYNEQFF
>TRBV21-1
CASRKREGLYEQYF
>TRBV5-1
CASSLIAGAGELFF
>TRBV19
CATTRARDQPQHF
>TRBV7-8
CASSEPGQGFAEQFF
>TRBV4-2
CASSRRTSGEQTSADTQYF
>TRBV27
CASSYHRREITDTQYF
>TRBV5-1
CASSLVGGGSSTEAFF
>TRBV29-1
CSVDAGQGASGGNTIYF
>TRBV6-5
CASSVGGAGEKLFF
>TRBV30
CAWSVGGDRGRYTF
>TRBV6-5
CASSYSRGQSYEQYF
>TRBV28
CATSRTSGSNNEQYF
>TRBV2
CASSELRQGASGYTF
>TRBV7-8
CASSFDGRHSDTQYF
>TRBV10-3
CAIRDQGVGYNEQFF
>TRBV5-3
CARSLAGTHHEQYF
>TRBV21-1
CASSKAGTVNYEQYF
>TRBV28
CASSTRMEGGAQYF
>TRBV19
CASSILSGALDTDTQYF
>TRBV18
CASSPSTGADTEAFF
>TRBV4-2
CASSQGSNSPLHF
>TRBV19
CASSIMEDYGYTF
>TRBV5-1
CASSLTGIETQYF
>TRBV7-2
CASSYGRSDTQYF
>TRBV7-2
CASSLTQGHSYEQYF
>TRBV5-1
CASSLTLAGAGDTQYF
>TRBV21-1
CASSKVRTPPLGPGQPQHF
>TRBV10-3
CALRTSGSYEQYF
>TRBV28
CASRTLQGSLSYNEQFF
>TRBV2
CASSVNEAYEQYF
>TRBV28
CASSLGGTSGSEQFF
>TRBV7-2
CASSLALGTGTGGSGKSDTQYF